A selection of T cell receptor beta chains follows, all from one sample in a study of T cells in Graves' hyperthyroidism and ophthalmopathy. One entry per CDR3 protein, called by TCRdb with MiXCR from the multiplex PCR reads. Of more than 550,000 distinct CDR3 sequences detected, roughly 45% appear once; the ten largest clones hold 7% to 7.5%. Sequencing was done on a sample of peripheral blood or thyroid tissue (not recorded which). The origin of the receptors is an adult man with Graves' disease, either hyperthyroidism or ophthalmopathy (not recorded which). Both conserved end residues are part of each CDR3. The order of the fields is V gene, clone size, J gene, D gene, CDR3 DNA, CDR3 protein. D genes are given only for firm matches. The size field is filled for only some rows; it gives once, few, many or a size class.

>TRBV5-8|few|TRBJ2-5|TRBD1
TGTGCCAGCAGCGAGGGACAGTCCCAAGAGACCCAGTACTTC
CASSEGQSQETQYF
>TRBV5-1|.|TRBJ2-7|.
TGCGCCAGCAGCTTGGGCCGCTGGGAGCAGTACTTC
CASSLGRWEQYF
>TRBV29-1|.|TRBJ2-7|TRBD2
TGCAGCGTCGCCACGGGAGGTCTTCCCTACGAGCAGTACTTC
CSVATGGLPYEQYF
>TRBV12-3/TRBV12-4|many|TRBJ1-6|TRBD1
TGTGCCAGCAGTGCCGGGACAGGGGATTCACCCCTCCACTTT
CASSAGTGDSPLHF
>TRBV12-3/TRBV12-4|.|TRBJ2-7|.
TGTGCCATCAGCTTGGCTCCGGGGGGCGGCTACGAGCAGTACTTC
CAISLAPGGGYEQYF
>TRBV20-1|.|TRBJ1-5|.
TGCAGTGCTAGAGATCCCGGGGGCCATCAGCCCCAGCATTTT
CSARDPGGHQPQHF
>TRBV29-1|.|TRBJ1-5|TRBD1
TGCAGCGTTGAATCCGGGACAGGACCCCAGCATTTT
CSVESGTGPQHF
>TRBV7-9|many|TRBJ2-5|.
TGTGCCAGCCACTCGACAGGAGACCAAGAGACCCAGTACTTC
CASHSTGDQETQYF
>TRBV10-3|.|TRBJ1-1|TRBD1
TGTGCCATCAATGACAGGGACAACACTGAAGCTTTCTTT
CAINDRDNTEAFF
>TRBV7-9|many|TRBJ1-5|.
TGTGCCAGTAGTTCAGGGCCCAATCAGCCCCAGCATTTT
CASSSGPNQPQHF
>TRBV10-3|.|TRBJ1-4|TRBD1
TGTGCCATCAGTGAGGGACAGGATGAAAAACTGTTTTTT
CAISEGQDEKLFF
>TRBV10-3|few|TRBJ1-1|.
TGTGCCAGCAGTAACGCGGGCACTGAAGCTTTCTTT
CASSNAGTEAFF
>TRBV7-3|few|TRBJ1-2|.
TGTGCCAGCAGCCCCGACAGGTCCTATGGCTACACCTTC
CASSPDRSYGYTF
>TRBV9|.|TRBJ1-1|TRBD1
TGTGCCAGCAGCCCCGGGGACAGCGCGAACACTGAAGCTTTCTTT
CASSPGDSANTEAFF
>TRBV2|once|TRBJ1-4|.
TGTGCCAGCAGCCAGAGGGGGGGAGATGAAAAACTGTTTTTT
CASSQRGGDEKLFF
>TRBV11-1|.|TRBJ2-7|.
TGTGCCAGCAGGACGGCGACCTACGAGCAGTACTTC
CASRTATYEQYF
>TRBV7-9|.|TRBJ1-1|.
TGCGCCAGCAGCGGGGGGAGCGCTGAAGCTTTCTTT
CASSGGSAEAFF
>TRBV6-1|few|TRBJ1-1|.
TGTGCCAGCAGTGTAGGGACCCTGAACACTGAAGCTTTCTTT
CASSVGTLNTEAFF
>TRBV6-2/TRBV6-3|.|TRBJ1-2|TRBD1
TGTGCCAGCAGTTCCCCGGGACAGGGGAATGGCTACACCTTC
CASSSPGQGNGYTF
>TRBV10-2|.|TRBJ1-2|TRBD1
TGCGCCATCAGTGGGGACAGGGGTATCTATGGCTACACCTTC
CAISGDRGIYGYTF
>TRBV12-3/TRBV12-4|few|TRBJ1-4|.
TGTGCCAGCAGTCTCGAGTTTGGCGATGAAAAACTGTTTTTT
CASSLEFGDEKLFF
>TRBV5-1|.|TRBJ2-7|.
TGCGCCAGCAGCTTGGCCCTTGAACTGACAGCCTTGGACTACGAGCAGTACTTC
CASSLALELTALDYEQYF
>TRBV25-1|few|TRBJ1-6|.
TGTGCTAGCGTTGGGGCTGGTAATTCACCCCTCCACTTT
CASVGAGNSPLHF
>TRBV2|.|TRBJ1-5|.
TGTGCCAGCAGTGAGGGGAGAGGCGATCAGCCCCAGCATTTT
CASSEGRGDQPQHF
>TRBV2|many|TRBJ1-6|TRBD1
TGTGCCAGCAGTGTACAGGGGGTTGGATCACCCCTCCACTTT
CASSVQGVGSPLHF
>TRBV7-9|few|TRBJ1-1|.
TGTGCCAGCAGCCACCAGGGAATGATGAACACTGAAGCTTTCTTT
CASSHQGMMNTEAFF
>TRBV24-1|.|TRBJ2-7|.
TGTGCCACCAGAGGGGCAGAGACCTACGAGCAGTACTTC
CATRGAETYEQYF